This TCR beta chain was recovered during a study of blood T cell repertoires in COVID-19. The germline V gene encodes CDR1 MDHEN and CDR2 SYDVKM. Trimming shortened V by 7 bases and J by 6 bases, and 15 bases separated the two germline ends. This CDR3 spans 14 amino acids. Produced via immunoSEQ multiplex PCR; TCRdb's table is partial and in-frame only. The sample lists about 310,000 clones; 87% were seen once. This clonotype was sampled from a woman in her fifties or sixties who had recovered from COVID-19. The chain recombines TRBV28 with TRBJ1-4, with D unresolved. Sequencing was performed on peripheral blood. The CDR3 nucleotides are TGTGCCAGCACAATCGAGAGGGATTATGAAAAACTGTTTTTT. Encoded protein: CASTIERDYEKLFF.